This is a list of T cell receptor beta chains from one sample in a study of blood T cell repertoires in COVID-19. Here immunoSEQ multiplex PCR was the method, and the copy in TCRdb shows in-frame clones only, minus some. The data show approximately 200,000 clones, about 87% seen once. Sequenced input: peripheral blood. The receptors stem from a young man with COVID-19, enrolled during active disease. CDR3s include the opening cysteine and the closing phenylalanine or tryptophan. D genes are given only for firm matches. Clone size, where shown, is once, few, many, or a class for clones that have expanded.

j_call	d_call	clone_size	v_call	cdr3_nt	cdr3_aa
TRBJ2-1	TRBD2	.	TRBV5-1	TGCGCCAGCAGCTTTTTACTAGCGGGAGGGCCGGGTGAGCAGTTCTTC	CASSFLLAGGPGEQFF
TRBJ1-5	.	.	TRBV12-1	TGTGCCAGCAGCTTCAGGGGAAGCAATCAGCCCCAGCATTTT	CASSFRGSNQPQHF
TRBJ1-1	.	.	TRBV28	TGTGCCAGCAGTTTATCAAAAACTGAAGCTTTCTTT	CASSLSKTEAFF
TRBJ1-1	.	.	TRBV6-5	TGTGCCAGCATTAACAGGAACACTGAAGCTTTCTTT	CASINRNTEAFF
TRBJ1-2	.	.	TRBV18	TGTGCCAGCTCACCACCGGGGGCGCGGAGTTTAGGGGGCTACACCTTC	CASSPPGARSLGGYTF
TRBJ2-2	TRBD1	.	TRBV7-2	TGTGCCAGCAGCTTACACAGGGGGGCGAACACCGGGGAGCTGTTTTTT	CASSLHRGANTGELFF
TRBJ1-2	.	.	TRBV2	TGTGCCAGCAGTGGGGGACTCAACCGTATGGAGGGCTACACCTTC	CASSGGLNRMEGYTF
TRBJ1-5	TRBD1	many	TRBV23-1	TGCGCCAGCAGTCAATCGTACGGACAGGGCGATCAGCCCCAGCATTTT	CASSQSYGQGDQPQHF
TRBJ1-1	.	.	TRBV20-1	TGCAGTGCTAGAGTTCGGGGTGAAGCTTTCTTT	CSARVRGEAFF
TRBJ1-1	.	once	TRBV14	TGTGCCAGCAGCCAATTTACCGGGGGGAACACTGAAGCTTTCTTT	CASSQFTGGNTEAFF
TRBJ1-6	.	.	TRBV27	TGTGCCAGCAGTTTAGAACTGGGGGGTTATTCACCCCTCCACTTT	CASSLELGGYSPLHF
TRBJ1-2	TRBD1	.	TRBV18	TGTGCCAGCTCACCGGACAGGGCCGCTTACTATGGCTACACCTTC	CASSPDRAAYYGYTF
TRBJ1-2	.	.	TRBV30	TGTGCTTTGAAGGGGTATGGCTACACCTTC	CALKGYGYTF
TRBJ1-2	.	.	TRBV25-1	TGTGCCAGCAGTGATCTGGTGAGAAGCCATGGCTACACCTTC	CASSDLVRSHGYTF
TRBJ1-1	.	.	TRBV7-3	TGTGCCAGCAGCTTGCTGGGGCACACTGAAGCTTTCTTT	CASSLLGHTEAFF
TRBJ2-1	.	few	TRBV7-9	TGTGCCAGCAGCCGACGTCAGGGGACAAAATACAATGAGCAGTTCTTC	CASSRRQGTKYNEQFF
TRBJ1-1	TRBD1	.	TRBV15	TGTGCCACCAGTCCGAGAGGACAGGGACCTATCGAAGCTTTCTTT	CATSPRGQGPIEAFF
TRBJ1-4	TRBD1	once	TRBV5-1	TGCGCCAGCAGCTCCGGACAGGGCGGCAGGGAAAAACTGTTTTTT	CASSSGQGGREKLFF
TRBJ1-5	.	.	TRBV6-5	TGTGCCAGCAGTTACTCGGGGCCTCCTAATCAGCCCCAGCATTTT	CASSYSGPPNQPQHF
TRBJ1-2	TRBD1	.	TRBV7-2	TGTGCCAGCAGCTCACCCGGGACAGGGATCTGGGGCTACACCTTC	CASSSPGTGIWGYTF
TRBJ2-7	.	.	TRBV10-2	TGCGCCAGCCTGGGGAGCTACCACCTCGAGCAGTACTTC	CASLGSYHLEQYF
TRBJ2-1	TRBD2	few	TRBV3-1/TRBV3-2	TGTGCCAGCAGCCAAGAAAGACTAGCGACGAGCAACAATGAGCAGTTCTTC	CASSQERLATSNNEQFF
TRBJ2-7	.	.	TRBV6-5	TGTGCCAGCAGTACCAGGGTTGGCTCCTACGAGCAGTACTTC	CASSTRVGSYEQYF
TRBJ1-5	TRBD1	.	TRBV15	TGTGCCACCAGCCGACACGGACAGGGGGGCAATCAGCCCCAGCATTTT	CATSRHGQGGNQPQHF
TRBJ1-2	.	.	TRBV6-5	TGTGCCAGCGGCGGAGGGTACGCCTATGGCTACACCTTC	CASGGGYAYGYTF
TRBJ2-7	TRBD1	.	TRBV7-3	TGTGCCAGCAGCTTAGGACAGGGAAGATACGAGCAGTACTTC	CASSLGQGRYEQYF
TRBJ2-2	TRBD2	.	TRBV5-1	TGCGCCAGCAGCTTGCAGGGAGGGGACACCGGGGAGCTGTTTTTT	CASSLQGGDTGELFF
TRBJ2-7	TRBD1	.	TRBV19	TGTGCCAGTAGTCCCCCGGGAACAGGGGGCGAGCAGTACTTC	CASSPPGTGGEQYF
TRBJ1-2	.	.	TRBV11-2	TGTGCCAGCAGCCCCACGGGGGGTTATGGCTACACCTTC	CASSPTGGYGYTF
TRBJ1-2	.	.	TRBV7-9	TGTGCCAGCAGCTTGGGACACCCGGGGAACTATGGCTACACCTTC	CASSLGHPGNYGYTF
TRBJ2-1	.	.	TRBV10-3	TGTGCCATCAGTGAGGCAGGGAGGTCCTACAATGAGCAGTTCTTC	CAISEAGRSYNEQFF
TRBJ2-7	.	.	TRBV9	TGTGCCAGCAGCGCCAAAGAGCCGGGACTCTTTCCTTACGAGCAGTACTTC	CASSAKEPGLFPYEQYF
TRBJ2-6	TRBD1	few	TRBV27	TGTGCCAGCAGTTCGGGACAGGGGGCTAGTGGGGCCAACGTCCTGACTTTC	CASSSGQGASGANVLTF
TRBJ1-4	.	.	TRBV4-3	TGCGCCAGCAGCCAAGTCCCAGATCCTAATGAAAAACTGTTTTTT	CASSQVPDPNEKLFF
TRBJ1-4	.	.	TRBV4-2	TGTGCCAGCAGCCGTCGTAGTAGTTCCAGGGATGAAAAACTGTTTTTT	CASSRRSSSRDEKLFF
TRBJ2-7	.	.	TRBV7-2	TGTGCCAGCAGCTTAGTCGGGACAAGCTACGAGCAGTACTTC	CASSLVGTSYEQYF
TRBJ2-7	TRBD1	.	TRBV24-1	TGTGCCACCAGTGATCCTTCTTCCGGGACAGGGAGCTCCTACGAGCAGTACTTC	CATSDPSSGTGSSYEQYF
TRBJ1-1	.	.	TRBV27	TGTGCCAGCAGTTTAAGAGGGACTGAAGCTTTCTTT	CASSLRGTEAFF
TRBJ1-2	TRBD1	.	TRBV6-5	TGTGCCAGCAGTTACGACAGGGGGCTTGGCTACACCTTC	CASSYDRGLGYTF
TRBJ1-1	.	.	TRBV30	TGTGCCTGGAGTTCCAGTGTTGACACTGAAGCTTTCTTT	CAWSSSVDTEAFF
TRBJ2-1	TRBD2	.	TRBV27	TGTGCCAGCAGCCCTCCGGGTCACGAAGAGACTAGCGTCTACAATGAGCAGTTCTTC	CASSPPGHEETSVYNEQFF
TRBJ2-7	.	.	TRBV27	TGTGCCAGCAGTTTCAGGGGGGTTAGCTACGAGCAGTACTTC	CASSFRGVSYEQYF
TRBJ2-7	.	.	TRBV11-2	TGTGCCAGCACCCCGGCCCCAGGCCACGAGCAGTACTTC	CASTPAPGHEQYF
TRBJ1-6	TRBD1	few	TRBV7-2	TGTGCCAGCAGCTTAAGCAAAACCCAGACAGGGTATAATTCACCCCTCCACTTT	CASSLSKTQTGYNSPLHF
TRBJ2-5	.	.	TRBV5-6	TGTGCCAGCAGCTTGGTATATGGCTCGGAGACCCAGTACTTC	CASSLVYGSETQYF
TRBJ1-6	TRBD1	.	TRBV19	TGTGCCAGTAGTTCACTCTCCAGGGGGTATAATTCACCCCTCCACTTT	CASSSLSRGYNSPLHF
TRBJ1-2	.	.	TRBV4-2	TGTGCCAGCAGCCAAGATCGGCCGGGTGTCCTCTATGGCTACACCTTC	CASSQDRPGVLYGYTF
TRBJ2-7	.	.	TRBV7-9	TGTGCCAGCAGCTTAGCGGAGGCTTTCTCCTACGAGCAGTACTTC	CASSLAEAFSYEQYF
TRBJ1-1	.	.	TRBV3-1/TRBV3-2	TGTGCCAGCAGCCAAGAGCCCGAGGGAGGGTTGGGCCCGAGGGACACTGAAGCTTTCTTT	CASSQEPEGGLGPRDTEAFF
TRBJ1-2	TRBD1	.	TRBV29-1	TGCAGCGTTGAAAGGGACAGCAGATATGGCTACACCTTC	CSVERDSRYGYTF
TRBJ2-1	TRBD2	.	TRBV6-1	TGTGCCAGCAGTGCTAGCGGGAGGGGCCCTTACAATGAGCAGTTCTTC	CASSASGRGPYNEQFF
TRBJ2-1	TRBD1	.	TRBV7-9	TGTGCCAGCAGCCCGAGGACAGGGGGGACTGAGCAGTTCTTC	CASSPRTGGTEQFF
TRBJ2-7	.	.	TRBV28	TGTGCCAGCAGTTTGAGTTGGTACGAGCAGTACTTC	CASSLSWYEQYF
TRBJ2-7	.	.	TRBV6-6	TGTGCCAGCAGTACTGACACCTACGAGCAGTACTTC	CASSTDTYEQYF
TRBJ2-1	TRBD2	.	TRBV6-5	TGTGCCAGCAGTCCCGGGACTAGCGGGATCAATGAGCAGTTCTTC	CASSPGTSGINEQFF